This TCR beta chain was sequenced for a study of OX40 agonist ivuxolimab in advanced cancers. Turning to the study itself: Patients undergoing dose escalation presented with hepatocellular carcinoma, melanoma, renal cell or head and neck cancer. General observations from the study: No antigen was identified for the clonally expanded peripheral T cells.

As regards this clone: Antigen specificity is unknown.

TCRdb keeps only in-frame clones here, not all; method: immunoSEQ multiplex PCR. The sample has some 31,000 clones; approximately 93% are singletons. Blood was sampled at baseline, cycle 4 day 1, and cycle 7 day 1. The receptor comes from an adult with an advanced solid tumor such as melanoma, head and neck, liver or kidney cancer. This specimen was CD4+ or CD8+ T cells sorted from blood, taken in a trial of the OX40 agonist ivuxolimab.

CDR3 nucleotides: TGCGCCAGCAGCCTGTTTGGGGGGGGCCAACTAAAGACCCAGTACTTC. Its translation is CASSLFGGGQLKTQYF. The chain has TRBV5-1 and TRBJ2-5, with D maybe TRBD2 (7 bases). This CDR3 region has 16 residues. Trimming took off 4 bases at V and 6 bases at J, with 22 bases between the two ends. The germline gives CDR1 SGHRS, CDR2 YFSETQ.